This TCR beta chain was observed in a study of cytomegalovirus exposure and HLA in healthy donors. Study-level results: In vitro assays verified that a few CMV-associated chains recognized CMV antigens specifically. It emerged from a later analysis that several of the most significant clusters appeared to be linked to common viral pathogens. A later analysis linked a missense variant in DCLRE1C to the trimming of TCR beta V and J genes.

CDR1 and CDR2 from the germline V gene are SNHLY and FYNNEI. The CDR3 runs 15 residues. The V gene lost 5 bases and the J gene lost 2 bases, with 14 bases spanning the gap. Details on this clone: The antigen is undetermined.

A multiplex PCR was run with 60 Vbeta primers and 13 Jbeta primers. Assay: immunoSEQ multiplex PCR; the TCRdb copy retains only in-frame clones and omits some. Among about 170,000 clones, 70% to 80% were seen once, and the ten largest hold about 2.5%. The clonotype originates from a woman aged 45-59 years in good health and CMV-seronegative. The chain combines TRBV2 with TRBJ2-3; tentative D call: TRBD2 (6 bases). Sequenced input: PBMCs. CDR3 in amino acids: CASSPGTGSTDTQYF. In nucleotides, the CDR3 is TGTGCCAGCAGTCCCGGGACTGGGTCCACAGATACGCAGTATTTT.